The clone carrying this T cell receptor beta chain turned up a few times. The data stem from a study of cytomegalovirus exposure and HLA in healthy donors. Amplification used 60 Vbeta primers and 13 Jbeta primers. Here immunoSEQ multiplex PCR was the method, and the copy in TCRdb shows in-frame clones only, minus some. The data show over 100,000 clones, with more than 75% seen just once and roughly an eighth held by the top ten. The CDR3 has 11 residues. Germline values: CDR1 SGHTA, CDR2 FQGNSA. V was shortened by 3 bases and J by 2 bases, with 2 bases between the two germline ends. Sequencing was done on a sample of PBMCs. The TCR was taken from a woman aged 40 to 50 in good health and CMV-seropositive. The rearrangement joins TRBV7-2 to TRBJ2-7; the D is unclear. The CDR3 nucleotides are TGTGCCAGCAGCTTTACCTACGAGCAGTACTTC. Translation: CASSFTYEQYF.